This T cell receptor beta chain is drawn from a study of blood T cell repertoires in COVID-19. Generated by immunoSEQ multiplex PCR, the TCRdb table keeps only in-frame clones and is missing some. The table has about 180,000 clones, 75% to 80% seen once. This TCR was recovered from a woman aged 70-85 years with acute or convalescent COVID-19. Input material: peripheral blood.

The CDR3 DNA reads TGTGCCAGCAGCCAAGAGGGGACAGGGACGGATGAGCAGTTCTTC. This sequence encodes CASSQEGTGTDEQFF. This chain links TRBV3-1 (or the pseudogene TRBV3-2) with TRBJ2-1; 9 bases align to TRBD1. With V trimmed by 0 bases and J by 8 bases, 5 bases remained unmatched. The CDR3 is 15 amino acids. Germline loops: CDR1 LGHDT, CDR2 YNNKEL (reference sequence).